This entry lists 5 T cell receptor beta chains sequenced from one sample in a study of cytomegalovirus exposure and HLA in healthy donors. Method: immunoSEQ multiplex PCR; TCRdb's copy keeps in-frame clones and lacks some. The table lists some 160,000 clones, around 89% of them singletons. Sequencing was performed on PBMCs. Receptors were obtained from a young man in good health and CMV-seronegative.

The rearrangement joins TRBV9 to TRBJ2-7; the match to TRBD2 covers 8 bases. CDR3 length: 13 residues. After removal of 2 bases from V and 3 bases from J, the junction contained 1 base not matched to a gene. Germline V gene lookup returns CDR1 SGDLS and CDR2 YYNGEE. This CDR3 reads CASSVREDYEQYF. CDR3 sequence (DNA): TGTGCCAGCAGCGTGCGGGAGGACTACGAGCAGTACTTC. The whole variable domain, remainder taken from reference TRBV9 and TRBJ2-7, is DSGVTQTPKHLITATGQRVTLRCSPRSGDLSVYWYQQSLDQGLQFLIQYYNGEERAKGNILERFSAQQFPDLHSELNLSSLELGDSALYFCASSVREDYEQYFGPGTRLTVT.

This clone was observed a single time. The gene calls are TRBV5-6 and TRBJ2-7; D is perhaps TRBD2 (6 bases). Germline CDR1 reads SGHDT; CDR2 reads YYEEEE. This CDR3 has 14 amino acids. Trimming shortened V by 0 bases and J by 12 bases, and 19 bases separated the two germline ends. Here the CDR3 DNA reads TGTGCCAGCAGCTTGGGATATTGGACGGGGGAGTCGTACTTC. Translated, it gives CASSLGYWTGESYF.

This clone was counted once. The CDR3 DNA sequence: TGTGCCAGCAGTTTACCTAGAGCTAACTATGGCTACACCTTC. It yields the protein CASSLPRANYGYTF. V and J are TRBV28 and TRBJ1-2; D remains unclear. Per the germline V gene, CDR1 is MDHEN and CDR2 is SYDVKM. Trimming shortened V by 2 bases and J by 0 bases, and 7 bases separated the two germline ends. The CDR3 consists of 14 residues.

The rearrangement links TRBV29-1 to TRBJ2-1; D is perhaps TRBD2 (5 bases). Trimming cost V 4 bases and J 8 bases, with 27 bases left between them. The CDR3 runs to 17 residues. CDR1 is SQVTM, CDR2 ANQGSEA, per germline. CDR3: CSVAFALSQATGDEQFF. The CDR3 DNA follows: TGCAGCGTTGCGTTCGCCTTAAGTCAGGCTACCGGGGATGAGCAGTTCTTC.

The chain's CDR3 is CASSLDPGNEQYF. For the CDR3, the DNA is TGTGCCAGCAGCTTAGATCCAGGGAACGAGCAGTACTTC. This chain joins TRBV11-3 and TRBJ2-7; D might be TRBD1 (5 bases). V lost 0 bases and J lost 5, with 8 bases in between. The CDR3 totals 13 residues. Per the germline V gene, CDR1 is SGHNT and CDR2 is YENEEA.